The TCR beta chain described here comes from a study of response to subunit inactivated influenza vaccine. Study findings and constraints: Researchers suggested that each seasonal influenza vaccination recruits few new T cells.

TCRdb called the RT-PCR reads again in MiXCR, with one record for every CDR3 protein. The sample gives hundreds of thousands of distinct CDR3 sequences, 18% of which show up once; approximately 11% is in the top ten. From germline, CDR1 is MNHEY and CDR2 SVGAGI. Trimming pared 0 bases from V and 8 bases from J, leaving 11 bases between. This CDR3 is built from 15 residues. This clonotype was counted between two and nine times. The antigen is unknown. The specimen comprised PBMCs from blood, sampled 4 to 6 days after vaccination. The receptor's source is a man in his forties or fifties who received an inactivated influenza vaccine. V is TRBV6-5 and J is TRBJ1-6; tentative D call: TRBD1 (6 bases). The CDR3 DNA sequence: TGTGCCAGCAGTTACTCGCGGCAGGGGTATTCACCCCTCCACTTT. As protein: CASSYSRQGYSPLHF.